These 28 T cell receptor beta chains were all obtained from the same sample, sequenced in a study of shared clonotypes between healthy human individuals. Generated by immunoSEQ multiplex PCR, the TCRdb table keeps only in-frame clones and is missing some. Found here are about 2,500,000 clones, just over 90% of them singletons; the top ten hold about 0.13%. The source material was naive CD4+ T cells sorted from blood. The subset here: CD45RA+ positively selected. The origin of the receptors is a man aged 18-30 years in good health.

This chain joins TRBV11-3 and TRBJ2-3, with 8 bases that match TRBD1. In germline, CDR1 is SGHNT, CDR2 YENEEA. The CDR3 is 15 residues long. Trimming removed 5 bases from V and 4 bases from J; junction bases left unmatched: 8. Written as DNA, the CDR3 is TGTGCCAGCAGCCCAGGACAGGGTCGGGCAGATACGCAGTATTTT. This translates into CASSPGQGRADTQYF.

For this clone: This specimen includes other DNA sequences encoding the same CDR3. The genes are TRBV5-1 and TRBJ2-2; TRBD1 matches 8 bases. Trimming at V came to 0 bases and at J to 7 bases, leaving 5 bases not matched to a gene. This CDR3 contains 15 residues. CDR1 SGHRS and CDR2 YFSETQ come from the germline V gene. CDR3 bases: TGCGCCAGCAGCTTGGGTCAGGGGGCCGGCGGGGAGCTGTTTTTT. Translation: CASSLGQGAGGELFF.

This clone showed up just once. CDR3 loop: CASSLGGERYGYTF. CDR3 nucleotide sequence: TGTGCCAGCAGCTTGGGCGGGGAACGCTATGGCTACACCTTC. V gene TRBV5-6 combines with J gene TRBJ1-2; D not certain. V was trimmed by 0 bases and J by 4 bases, leaving 10 bases between them. CDR3 length: 14 residues. Germline-derived CDR1 and CDR2 are SGHDT and YYEEEE. Filled out from reference TRBV5-6 and TRBJ1-2, the complete variable domain reads DAGVTQSPTHLIKTRGQQVTLRCSPKSGHDTVSWYQQALGQGPQFIFQYYEEEERQRGNFPDRFSGHQFPNYSSELNVNALLLGDSALYLCASSLGGERYGYTFGSGTRLTVV.

The genes are TRBV14 and TRBJ2-7; the D is unclear. CDR1 and CDR2 (germline): SGHDN, FVKESK. This CDR3 region has 15 residues. Trimming removed 0 bases at V and 7 bases at J, with 16 bases between. The CDR3 loop is CASSQDPLASREQYF. The DNA for the CDR3 is TGTGCCAGCAGCCAAGATCCCTTGGCGAGTCGGGAGCAGTACTTC.

The gene calls are TRBV11-2 and TRBJ1-4, with TRBD1 as a possible D gene (6 bases). V was trimmed by 5 bases and J by 7 bases, leaving 14 bases between them. Germline V gives CDR1 SGHAT, CDR2 FQNNGV. CDR3 length: 14 amino acids. The DNA for the CDR3 is TGTGCCAGCAGCACACAACAGGGAGTTGAAAAACTGTTTTTT. This encodes CASSTQQGVEKLFF.

This chain links TRBV7-3 with TRBJ2-7; D perhaps matches TRBD1 (6 bases). Germline CDR1 SGHTA, CDR2 FQGTGA. This CDR3 has 13 residues. The germline V and J ends were trimmed by 4 bases and 3 bases, with 10 bases remaining between them. Here the CDR3 DNA reads TGTGCCAGCAGCTCAAAAGGGGGCTACGAGCAGTACTTC. Encoded protein: CASSSKGGYEQYF.

The chain is built from TRBV19 and TRBJ2-1; 9 bases line up with TRBD2. Germline values: CDR1 LNHDA, CDR2 SQIVND (reference sequence). The CDR3 is made up of 17 amino acids. V shed 5 bases, J shed 7 bases, and the junction held 15 bases outside the gene matches. This CDR3 is CASSASSGGRAANEQFF. DNA of the CDR3: TGTGCCAGTAGTGCCTCCTCGGGCGGGAGGGCCGCTAATGAGCAGTTCTTC.

This sequence joins TRBV19 and TRBJ2-2, with TRBD2 identical over 11 bases. J lost 6 bases, V lost 4 bases, and 7 bases had no gene match. This CDR3 contains 16 residues. CDR1 LNHDA and CDR2 SQIVND come from the germline V gene (reference sequence). CDR3 region: CASSKTSGTTPGELFF. CDR3 nucleotides: TGTGCCAGTAGTAAGACTAGCGGGACTACGCCCGGGGAGCTGTTTTTT. Full variable domain (missing parts from reference TRBV19 and TRBJ2-2): DGGITQSPKYLFRKEGQNVTLSCEQNLNHDAMYWYRQDPGQGLRLIYYSQIVNDFQKGDIAEGYSVSREKKESFPLTVTSAQKNPTAFYLCASSKTSGTTPGELFFGEGSRLTVL.

Details on this clone: Additional DNA sequences in this sample encode the identical CDR3. The genes are TRBV18 and TRBJ2-3; D remains unclear. The CDR3 is made up of 15 amino acids. Germline V CDR1 and CDR2: KGHSH, LQKENI. The V gene lost 3 bases and the J gene lost 0 bases, with 10 bases spanning the gap. The CDR3 sequence: CASSPAGTSTDTQYF. The CDR3 nucleotides are TGTGCCAGCTCACCCGCAGGAACTAGCACAGATACGCAGTATTTT.

The chain recombines TRBV7-8 with TRBJ1-5; the D is unclear. The CDR3 has 17 amino acids. In germline, CDR1 is SGHVS, CDR2 FQNEAQ. The ends were cut back, 2 bases at V and 0 bases at J, with 14 bases in the middle. The CDR3 protein is CASSLSPTVHSNQPQHF. CDR3 nucleotide sequence: TGTGCCAGCAGCTTAAGTCCCACAGTTCATAGCAATCAGCCCCAGCATTTT.

The rearrangement links TRBV5-5 to TRBJ1-5; TRBD1 matches 11 bases. CDR1 SGHKS and CDR2 YYEKEE come from the germline V gene (reference sequence). J lost 0 bases, V lost 2 bases, and 10 bases had no gene match. The CDR3 runs 19 residues. The CDR3 coding sequence is TGTGCCAGCAGCTTTAGCCTTGGACAGGGGGCGGATAGCAATCAGCCCCAGCATTTT. Protein: CASSFSLGQGADSNQPQHF.

The rearrangement uses TRBV19 and TRBJ1-4; 7 nucleotides align to TRBD1. Looked up from germline, CDR1 is LNHDA and CDR2 is SQIVND (reference sequence). CDR3 size: 15 residues. The V segment lost 3 bases and the J segment 4 bases; nucleotides outside the gene matches: 5. CDR3 protein: CASSITGQLNEKLFF. DNA of the CDR3: TGTGCCAGTAGTATTACGGGACAGCTTAATGAAAAACTGTTTTTT.

The chain is built from TRBV15 and TRBJ2-1, with a weak D call TRBD2 (6 bases). The CDR3 loop spans 13 amino acids. The V and J ends lost 7 bases and 6 bases respectively, with 13 bases between them. CDR1 is LNHNV, CDR2 YYDKDF, per germline (reference sequence). CDR3 sequence: CATNPGESNEQFF. The CDR3 region has the DNA TGTGCCACCAACCCGGGAGAGAGCAATGAGCAGTTCTTC.

This chain connects TRBV10-1 to TRBJ1-6; D is perhaps TRBD1 (5 bases). This CDR3 is 14 amino acids long. V was shortened by 3 bases and J by 8 bases, with 11 bases between the two germline ends. Germline CDR1 reads WNHNN; CDR2 reads SYGVQD (reference sequence). CDR3 DNA: TGCGCCAGCAGTGAAGGGGAAGGAGATTCACCCCTCCACTTT. This gives the protein CASSEGEGDSPLHF.

This chain joins TRBV5-1 and TRBJ1-3, with unresolved D. The CDR3 is 16 residues long. CDR1 is SGHRS, CDR2 YFSETQ, per germline. V lost 0 bases, J lost 11 bases, and 21 bases lay in between. The CDR3 here is CASSLEPLESVLPIYF. CDR3 in DNA: TGCGCCAGCAGCTTGGAGCCCCTTGAATCGGTTTTACCCATATATTTT.

The V and J genes are TRBV11-2 and TRBJ1-1; a possible D gene is TRBD1 (5 bases). Germline V lookup: CDR1 SGHAT, CDR2 FQNNGV. There are 16 residues in the CDR3. Trimming shortened V by 5 bases and J by 4 bases, and 20 bases separated the two germline ends. The CDR3 sequence is CASSMRQGVTRTEAFF. CDR3 nucleotide sequence: TGTGCCAGCAGCATGAGGCAAGGGGTCACGCGCACTGAAGCTTTCTTT.

V usage is TRBV27 and J usage is TRBJ1-2, with D hard to call. The CDR3 contains 14 residues. Trimming cost V 4 bases and J 5 bases, with 14 bases left between them. Germline V gives CDR1 MNHEY, CDR2 SMNVEV (reference sequence). CDR3 bases: TGTGCCAGCAGTTCGGTACTATCGGAGTATGGCTACACCTTC. Translated, it gives CASSSVLSEYGYTF.

The chain uses TRBV27 and TRBJ1-2; D ambiguous. Per germline, CDR1 MNHEY and CDR2 SMNVEV (reference sequence). The CDR3 runs to 13 residues. V lost 8 bases and J lost 2, with 12 bases in between. CDR3 DNA sequence: TGTGCCAGCTCGTTGGGGTACAACTATGGCTACACCTTC. Amino acid sequence: CASSLGYNYGYTF.

About this clone: Other nucleotide sequences in the sample specify the same CDR3. The CDR3 sequence is CAWSPGVSGNTIYF. DNA for the CDR3: TGTGCCTGGAGTCCAGGGGTCTCTGGAAACACCATATATTTT. The gene calls are TRBV30 and TRBJ1-3; D might be TRBD1 (6 bases). This CDR3 contains 14 residues. CDR1 and CDR2 from the germline V gene are GTSNPN and SVGIG (reference sequence). V lost 2 bases and J 0 bases, leaving 8 bases between the germline ends.

This clone has just one count. The junction and the germline gene differ at one end; a read error may be behind it. The CDR3, as DNA: TGTGCCAGCAGCGTAGCTACAGGGGGATGGGCGGGGTCCTCCAATGAGCAGTTCTTC. It translates to CASSVATGGWAGSSNEQFF. The V call is TRBV9, the J call TRBJ2-1; 8 bases are shared with TRBD1. CDR1 SGDLS and CDR2 YYNGEE come from the germline V gene. The CDR3 consists of 19 residues.

The chain links TRBV18 to TRBJ2-7; D is possibly TRBD1 (6 bases). The CDR3 has 14 amino acids. From germline, CDR1 is KGHSH and CDR2 LQKENI. Trimming left V 5 bases short and J 5 bases short, with 16 bases between. The CDR3 DNA follows: TGTGCCAGCTCAGCTGGGACACAGGACGACGAGCAGTACTTC. Its translation: CASSAGTQDDEQYF.

V usage is TRBV5-1 and J usage is TRBJ2-7, with no clear D. Germline CDR1 reads SGHRS; CDR2 reads YFSETQ. The CDR3 runs 12 residues. V was clipped by 5 bases and J by 5 bases, with 11 bases between them. CDR3 in DNA: TGCGCCAGCAGGGGGATTTGGCACGAGCAGTACTTC. This encodes CASRGIWHEQYF.

This chain connects TRBV5-8 to TRBJ2-7; possible D gene TRBD1, 5 bases. The V end was cut by 4 bases, the J end by 3 bases, with 14 bases between. The length of the CDR3 is 14 residues. Germline V gives CDR1 SGHTS, CDR2 YDEGEE. The CDR3 here is CASSAYRKDYEQYF. Here the CDR3 DNA reads TGTGCCAGCAGCGCCTACAGGAAGGACTACGAGCAGTACTTC. Filled out from reference TRBV5-8 and TRBJ2-7, the complete variable domain reads EAGVTQSPTHLIKTRGQQATLRCSPISGHTSVYWYQQALGLGLQFLLWYDEGEERNRGNFPPRFSGRQFPNYSSELNVNALELEDSALYLCASSAYRKDYEQYFGPGTRLTVT.

With respect to this clone: Other nucleotide sequences in the sample specify the same CDR3. The rearrangement uses TRBV18 and TRBJ1-5; D is perhaps TRBD1 (6 bases). V shed 3 bases and J shed 4 bases, with 7 bases lying between them. The germline gives CDR1 KGHSH, CDR2 LQKENI. There are 13 residues in the CDR3. CDR3 amino acids: CASSPTGNQPQHF. CDR3 nucleotide sequence: TGTGCCAGCTCACCTACAGGGAATCAGCCCCAGCATTTT. The full variable domain, with the rest looked up from reference TRBV18 and TRBJ1-5, is NAGVMQNPRHLVRRRGQEARLRCSPMKGHSHVYWYRQLPEEGLKFMVYLQKENIIDESGMPKERFSAEFPKEGPSILRIQQVVRGDSAAYFCASSPTGNQPQHFGDGTRLSIL.

The V gene is TRBV9, the J gene TRBJ2-7; TRBD2 agrees at 7 bases. The V gene's germline CDR1 is SGDLS and CDR2 YYNGEE. V lost 9 bases, J lost 1 base, and 10 bases stayed unmatched. The CDR3 totals 14 residues. The CDR3, as DNA: TGTGCCACCAAGGAGCTAGCGGAGTCCTACGAGCAGTACTTC. This codes for CATKELAESYEQYF.

V gene TRBV11-2 combines with J gene TRBJ1-6, with TRBD1 as a possible D gene (5 bases). Germline-derived CDR1 and CDR2 are SGHAT and FQNNGV. V lost 1 base, J lost 10 bases, and 14 bases lay in between. The CDR3 covers 15 residues. The CDR3 reads CASSLGRTRGSPLHF. The CDR3 nucleotides read TGTGCCAGCAGCTTAGGACGGACTCGGGGGTCACCCCTCCACTTT.

This clone was recorded once. The chain joins TRBV10-1 to TRBJ1-3; D not resolved. Germline V gene data show CDR1 as WNHNN and CDR2 as SYGVQD (reference sequence). CDR3 length: 14 residues. The V end was cut by 6 bases, the J end by 2 bases, with 11 bases between. In DNA form, the CDR3 reads TGCGCCAGCAGCCCCGGGGAAGCTGGAAACACCATATATTTT. Translating it yields CASSPGEAGNTIYF.

The chain has TRBV6-5 and TRBJ1-1; D not resolved. Germline V lookup: CDR1 MNHEY, CDR2 SVGAGI. The V end was cut by 5 bases, the J end by 5 bases, with 12 bases between. The CDR3 has 13 residues. CDR3 amino acids: CASSTTGLTEAFF. CDR3 coding DNA: TGTGCCAGCAGTACGACTGGGCTGACTGAAGCTTTCTTT.